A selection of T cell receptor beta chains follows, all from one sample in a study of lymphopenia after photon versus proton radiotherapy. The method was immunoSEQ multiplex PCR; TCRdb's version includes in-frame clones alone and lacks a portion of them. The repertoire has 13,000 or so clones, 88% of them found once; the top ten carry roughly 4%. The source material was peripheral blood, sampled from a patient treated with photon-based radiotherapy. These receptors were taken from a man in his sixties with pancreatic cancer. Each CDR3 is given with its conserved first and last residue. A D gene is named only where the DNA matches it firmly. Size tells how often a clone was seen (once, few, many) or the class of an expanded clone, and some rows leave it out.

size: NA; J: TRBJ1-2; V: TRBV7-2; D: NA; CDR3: CASSSTAGNSYTF; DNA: TGTGCCAGCAGCTCCACAGCTGGAAATAGCTACACCTTC
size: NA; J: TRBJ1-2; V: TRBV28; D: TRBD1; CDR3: CASSWTGALYGYTF; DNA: TGTGCCAGCAGTTGGACAGGGGCCCTCTATGGCTACACCTTC
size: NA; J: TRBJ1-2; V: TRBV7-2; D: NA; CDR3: CASSPGWSRQSDYGYTF; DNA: TGTGCCAGCAGCCCCGGATGGAGCCGACAATCCGACTATGGCTACACCTTC
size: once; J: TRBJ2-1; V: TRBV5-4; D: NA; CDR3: CASSPGGNEQFF; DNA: TGTGCCAGCAGCCCGGGCGGTAATGAGCAGTTCTTC
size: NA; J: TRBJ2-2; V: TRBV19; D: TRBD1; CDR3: CASSRDRAGELFF; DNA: TGTGCCAGTAGTAGGGACAGGGCCGGGGAGCTGTTTTTT
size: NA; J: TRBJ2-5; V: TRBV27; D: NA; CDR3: CASRNGPNRQETQYF; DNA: TGTGCCAGCAGAAACGGACCAAACCGTCAAGAGACCCAGTACTTC
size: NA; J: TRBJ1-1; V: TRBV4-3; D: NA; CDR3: CASSQDAWGTEAFF; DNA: TGCGCCAGCAGCCAAGACGCGTGGGGCACTGAAGCTTTCTTT
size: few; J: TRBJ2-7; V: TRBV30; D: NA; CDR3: CAGFFRGSYEQYF; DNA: TGTGCCGGTTTCTTCCGGGGCTCCTACGAGCAGTACTTC
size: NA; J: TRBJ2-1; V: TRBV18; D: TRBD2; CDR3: CASSPKVAGVDGNEQFF; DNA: TGTGCCAGCTCACCCAAGGTTGCGGGGGTCGACGGGAATGAGCAGTTCTTC
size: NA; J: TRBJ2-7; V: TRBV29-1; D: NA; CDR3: CSVVASRAPYEQYF; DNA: TGCAGCGTTGTAGCCTCCCGGGCGCCCTACGAGCAGTACTTC
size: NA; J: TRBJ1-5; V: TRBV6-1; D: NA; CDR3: CASRMDRSPNQPQHF; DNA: TGTGCCAGCAGAATGGACAGAAGTCCTAATCAGCCCCAGCATTTT
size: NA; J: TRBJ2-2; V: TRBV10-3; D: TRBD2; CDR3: CAIRSGGARFTGELFF; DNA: TGTGCCATCAGAAGCGGGGGGGCCCGGTTCACCGGGGAGCTGTTTTTT
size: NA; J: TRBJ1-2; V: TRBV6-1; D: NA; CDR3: CASSVEQYDGYTF; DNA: TGTGCCAGCAGTGTAGAACAATATGATGGCTACACCTTC
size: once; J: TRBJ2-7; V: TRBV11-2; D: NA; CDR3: CASSSAGNRYEQYF; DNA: TGTGCCAGCAGCTCGGCAGGGAATCGCTACGAGCAGTACTTC
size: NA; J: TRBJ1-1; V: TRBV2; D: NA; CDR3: CASSLQGSDTEAFF; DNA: TGTGCCAGCAGCCTCCAGGGGTCGGACACTGAAGCTTTCTTT
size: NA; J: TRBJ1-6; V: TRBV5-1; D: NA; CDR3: CASSFQSSYNSPLHF; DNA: TGCGCCAGCAGCTTTCAAAGCTCCTATAATTCACCCCTCCACTTT
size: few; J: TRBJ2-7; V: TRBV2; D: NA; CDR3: CASSFSGTLSYEQYF; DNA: TGTGCCAGCAGTTTTTCCGGGACACTCTCCTACGAGCAGTACTTC
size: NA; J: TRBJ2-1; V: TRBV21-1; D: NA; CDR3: CASSRQVSNEQFF; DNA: TGTGCCAGCAGCAGACAGGTCAGCAATGAGCAGTTCTTC
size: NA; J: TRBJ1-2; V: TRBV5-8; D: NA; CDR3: CASSRDFNYGYTF; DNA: TGTGCCAGCAGCCGAGACTTTAACTATGGCTACACCTTC
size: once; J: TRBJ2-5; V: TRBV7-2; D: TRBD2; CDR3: CASSLTGTSGSRQRTQYF; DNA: TGTGCCAGCAGCTTAACCGGGACTAGCGGGTCCCGGCAGAGAACCCAGTACTTC
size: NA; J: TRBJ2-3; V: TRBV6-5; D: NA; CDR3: CASSFRARGHTQYF; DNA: TGTGCCAGCAGTTTCCGGGCAAGGGGTCATACGCAGTATTTT
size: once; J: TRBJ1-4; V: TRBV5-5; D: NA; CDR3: CASSLFAEKLFF; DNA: TGTGCCAGCAGCTTGTTCGCGGAAAAACTGTTTTTT
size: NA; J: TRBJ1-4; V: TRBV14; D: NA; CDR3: CASSRNPGATNEKLFF; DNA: TGTGCCAGCAGCCGGAACCCAGGTGCAACTAATGAAAAACTGTTTTTT
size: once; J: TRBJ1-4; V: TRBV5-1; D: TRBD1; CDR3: CASSFILGGDRDEKLFF; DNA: TGCGCCAGCAGCTTTATTCTCGGCGGGGACAGGGACGAAAAACTGTTTTTT
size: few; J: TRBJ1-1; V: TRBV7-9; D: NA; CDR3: CASRGDSSNTEAFF; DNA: TGTGCCAGCAGAGGAGACAGTTCAAACACTGAAGCTTTCTTT
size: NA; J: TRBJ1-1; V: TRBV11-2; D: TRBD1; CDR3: CASRDRGKNTEAFF; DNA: TGTGCCAGCAGGGACAGGGGGAAGAACACTGAAGCTTTCTTT
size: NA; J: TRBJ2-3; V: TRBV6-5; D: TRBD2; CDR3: CASSGLDRTDTQYF; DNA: TGTGCCAGCAGCGGACTAGATCGCACAGATACGCAGTATTTT
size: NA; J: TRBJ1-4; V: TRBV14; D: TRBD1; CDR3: CASSQTGATNEKLFF; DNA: TGTGCCAGCAGCCAGACAGGGGCAACTAATGAAAAACTGTTTTTT
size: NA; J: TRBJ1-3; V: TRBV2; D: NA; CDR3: CASSEIGSGNTIYF; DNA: TGTGCCAGCAGTGAAATAGGCTCTGGAAACACCATATATTTT
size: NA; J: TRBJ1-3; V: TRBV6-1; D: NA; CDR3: CASSEARQFSGNTIYF; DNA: TGTGCCAGCAGTGAAGCGAGGCAGTTCTCTGGAAACACCATATATTTT
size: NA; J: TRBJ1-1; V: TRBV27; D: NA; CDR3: CASSFRAGDEAFF; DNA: TGTGCCAGCAGTTTTCGGGCAGGTGATGAAGCTTTCTTT
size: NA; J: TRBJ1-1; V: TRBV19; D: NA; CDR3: CASSPPWGTEAFF; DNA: TGTGCCAGTAGTCCCCCTTGGGGCACTGAAGCTTTCTTT
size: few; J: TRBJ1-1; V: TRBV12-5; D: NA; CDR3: CASGEQGGEAFF; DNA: TGTGCTAGTGGGGAACAGGGAGGTGAAGCTTTCTTT
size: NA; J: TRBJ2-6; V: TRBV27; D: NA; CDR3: CASSLFAGANVLTF; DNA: TGTGCCAGCAGTTTATTCGCTGGGGCCAACGTCCTGACTTTC